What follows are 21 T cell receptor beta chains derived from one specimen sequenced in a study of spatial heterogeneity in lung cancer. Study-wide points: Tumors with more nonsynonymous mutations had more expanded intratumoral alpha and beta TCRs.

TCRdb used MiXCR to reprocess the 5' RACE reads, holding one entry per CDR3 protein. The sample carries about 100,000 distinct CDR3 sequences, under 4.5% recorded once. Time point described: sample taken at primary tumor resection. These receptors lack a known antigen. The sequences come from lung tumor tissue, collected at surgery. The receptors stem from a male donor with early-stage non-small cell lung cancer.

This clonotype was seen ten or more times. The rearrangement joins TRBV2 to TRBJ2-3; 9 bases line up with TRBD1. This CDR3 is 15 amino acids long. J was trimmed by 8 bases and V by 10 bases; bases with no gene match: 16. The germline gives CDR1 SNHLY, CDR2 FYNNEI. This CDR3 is CATTQDRGWVRTQYF. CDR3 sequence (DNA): TGTGCCACCACTCAGGACAGGGGTTGGGTTCGTACGCAGTATTTT.

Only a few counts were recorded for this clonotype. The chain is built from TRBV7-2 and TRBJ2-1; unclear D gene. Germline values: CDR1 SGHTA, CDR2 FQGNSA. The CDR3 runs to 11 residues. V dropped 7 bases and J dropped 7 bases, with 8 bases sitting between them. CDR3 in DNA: TGTGCCAGCATACCCTGGAATGAGCAGTTCTTC. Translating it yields CASIPWNEQFF.

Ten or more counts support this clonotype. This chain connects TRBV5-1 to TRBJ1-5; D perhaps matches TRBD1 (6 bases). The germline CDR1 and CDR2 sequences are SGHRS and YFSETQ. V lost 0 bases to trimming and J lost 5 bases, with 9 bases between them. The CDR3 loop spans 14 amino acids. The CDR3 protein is CASSLAPGDQPQHF. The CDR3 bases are TGCGCCAGCAGCTTGGCCCCAGGGGATCAGCCCCAGCATTTT.

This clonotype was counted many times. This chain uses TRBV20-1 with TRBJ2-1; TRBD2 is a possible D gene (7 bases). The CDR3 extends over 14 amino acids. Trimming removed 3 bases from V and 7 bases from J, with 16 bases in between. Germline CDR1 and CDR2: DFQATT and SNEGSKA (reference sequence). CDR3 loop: CSASGGGDKNEQFF. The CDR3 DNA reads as TGCAGTGCTAGTGGGGGGGGCGACAAAAATGAGCAGTTCTTC.

The DNA of the CDR3 is TGTGCCAGCAAACTAGCGGGAGTGCCCACCGGGGAGCTGTTTTTT. Translating it yields CASKLAGVPTGELFF. This rearrangement joins TRBV6-1 to TRBJ2-2; TRBD2 aligns across 11 bases. The CDR3 totals 15 residues. CDR1 and CDR2 from the germline V gene are MNHNS and SASEGT. V dropped 7 bases and J dropped 4; count of bases not matched to a gene: 5.

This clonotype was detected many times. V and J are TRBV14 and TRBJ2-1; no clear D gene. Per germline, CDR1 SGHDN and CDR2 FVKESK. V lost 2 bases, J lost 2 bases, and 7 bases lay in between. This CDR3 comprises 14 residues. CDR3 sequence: CASSQLGAYNEQFF. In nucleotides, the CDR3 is TGTGCCAGCAGCCAACTGGGCGCCTACAATGAGCAGTTCTTC. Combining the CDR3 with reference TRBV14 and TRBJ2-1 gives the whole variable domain EAGVTQFPSHSVIEKGQTVTLRCDPISGHDNLYWYRRVMGKEIKFLLHFVKESKQDESGMPNNRFLAERTGGTYSTLKVQPAELEDSGVYFCASSQLGAYNEQFFGPGTRLTVL.

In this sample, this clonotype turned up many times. The CDR3 reads CASSLLGIPGSPLHF. Written as DNA, the CDR3 is TGTGCCAGCAGCCTCCTGGGCATTCCGGGTTCACCCCTCCACTTT. This chain joins TRBV5-6 and TRBJ1-6, with D unclear. The V gene's germline CDR1 is SGHDT and CDR2 YYEEEE. This CDR3 comprises 15 residues. The V end lost 4 bases, the J end lost 9 bases, and 17 bases lay between the germline ends.

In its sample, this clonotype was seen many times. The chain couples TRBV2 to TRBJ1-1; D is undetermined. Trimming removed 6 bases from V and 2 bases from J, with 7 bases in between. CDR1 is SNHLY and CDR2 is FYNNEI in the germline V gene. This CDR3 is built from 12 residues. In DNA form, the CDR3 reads TGTGCCAGCAGCGTAGATAACACTGAAGCTTTCTTT. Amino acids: CASSVDNTEAFF.

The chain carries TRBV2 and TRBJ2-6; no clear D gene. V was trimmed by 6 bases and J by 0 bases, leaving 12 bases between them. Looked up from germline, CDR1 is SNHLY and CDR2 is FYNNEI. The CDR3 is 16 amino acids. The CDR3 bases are TGTGCCAGCAGCCCCGGGTACGCCTCTGGGGCCAACGTCCTGACTTTC. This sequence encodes CASSPGYASGANVLTF.

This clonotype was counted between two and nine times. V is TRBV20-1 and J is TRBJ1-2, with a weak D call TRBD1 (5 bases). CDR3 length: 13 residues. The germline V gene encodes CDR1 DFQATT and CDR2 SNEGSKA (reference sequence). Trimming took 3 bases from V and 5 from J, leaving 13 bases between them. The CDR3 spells CSASAPGFYGYTF. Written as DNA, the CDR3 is TGCAGTGCTAGTGCTCCAGGGTTTTATGGCTACACCTTC.

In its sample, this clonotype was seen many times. CDR3 nucleotides: TGTGCCAGCAGCCAAGATTGGGACACTAGCGGTACCTACAATGAGCAGTTCTTC. It translates to CASSQDWDTSGTYNEQFF. The V and J genes are TRBV4-2 and TRBJ2-1; 8 bases are a match to TRBD2. The junction had 9 bases not matched to a gene; V was cut back by 0 bases and J by 2 bases. There are 18 residues in the CDR3. CDR1 and CDR2 (germline): LGHNA, YNFKEQ.

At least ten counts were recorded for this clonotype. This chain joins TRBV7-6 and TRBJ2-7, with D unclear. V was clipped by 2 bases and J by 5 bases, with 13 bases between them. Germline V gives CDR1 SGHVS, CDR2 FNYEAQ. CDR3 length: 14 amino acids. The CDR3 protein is CASSLTGDTHEQYF. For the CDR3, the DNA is TGTGCCAGCAGCTTAACCGGCGACACCCACGAGCAGTACTTC.

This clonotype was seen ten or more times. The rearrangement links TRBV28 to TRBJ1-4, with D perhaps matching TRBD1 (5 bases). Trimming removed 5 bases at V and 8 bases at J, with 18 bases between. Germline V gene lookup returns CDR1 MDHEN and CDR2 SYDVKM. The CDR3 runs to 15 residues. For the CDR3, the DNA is TGTGCCAGCAGTAAAAGGGGAGCCGCGGAGGAAAAACTGTTTTTT. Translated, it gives CASSKRGAAEEKLFF.

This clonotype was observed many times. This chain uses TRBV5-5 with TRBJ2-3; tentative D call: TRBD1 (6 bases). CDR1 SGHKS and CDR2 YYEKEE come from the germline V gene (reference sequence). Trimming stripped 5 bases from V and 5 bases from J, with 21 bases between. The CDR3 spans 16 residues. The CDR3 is CASSKTQGFDGDTQYF. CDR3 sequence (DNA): TGTGCCAGCAGTAAAACACAGGGTTTCGACGGAGATACGCAGTATTTT.

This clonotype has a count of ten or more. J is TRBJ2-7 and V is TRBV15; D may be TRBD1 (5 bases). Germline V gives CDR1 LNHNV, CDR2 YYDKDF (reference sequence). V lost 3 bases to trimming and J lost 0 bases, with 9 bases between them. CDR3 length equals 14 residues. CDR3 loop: CATSSTGISYEQYF. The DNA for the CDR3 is TGTGCCACCAGCAGTACAGGAATCTCCTACGAGCAGTACTTC.

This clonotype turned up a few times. CDR3 protein: CAIRGLAGDGEFF. The CDR3 DNA follows: TGTGCCATCAGGGGACTAGCGGGAGATGGAGAGTTCTTC. The chain couples TRBV10-3 to TRBJ2-1, with 14 bases identical to TRBD2. J lost 14 bases, V lost 6 bases, and 6 bases had no gene match. CDR3 size: 13 residues. The germline V gene encodes CDR1 ENHRY and CDR2 SYGVKD.

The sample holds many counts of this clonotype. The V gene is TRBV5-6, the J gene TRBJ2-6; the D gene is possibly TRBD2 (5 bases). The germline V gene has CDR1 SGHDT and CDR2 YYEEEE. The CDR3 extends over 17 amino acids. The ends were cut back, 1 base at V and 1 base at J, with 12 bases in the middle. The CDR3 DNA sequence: TGTGCCAGCAGCTTGAGTTGGGAGTTTTCTGGGGCCAACGTCCTGACTTTC. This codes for CASSLSWEFSGANVLTF. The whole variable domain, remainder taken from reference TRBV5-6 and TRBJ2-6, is DAGVTQSPTHLIKTRGQQVTLRCSPKSGHDTVSWYQQALGQGPQFIFQYYEEEERQRGNFPDRFSGHQFPNYSSELNVNALLLGDSALYLCASSLSWEFSGANVLTFGAGSRLTVL.

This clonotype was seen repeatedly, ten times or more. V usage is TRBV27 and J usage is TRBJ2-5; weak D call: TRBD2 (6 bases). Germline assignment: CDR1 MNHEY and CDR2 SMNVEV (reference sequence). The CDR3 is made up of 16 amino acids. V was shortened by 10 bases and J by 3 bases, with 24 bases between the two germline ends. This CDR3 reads CATRPMGGGGEETQYF. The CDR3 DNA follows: TGTGCCACCCGACCTATGGGGGGAGGAGGGGAAGAGACCCAGTACTTC.

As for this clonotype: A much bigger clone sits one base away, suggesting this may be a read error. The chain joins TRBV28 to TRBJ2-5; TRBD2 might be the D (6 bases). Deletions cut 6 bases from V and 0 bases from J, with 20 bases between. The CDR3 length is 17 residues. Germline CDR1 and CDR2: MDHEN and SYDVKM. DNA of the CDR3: TGTGCCAGCAGCCCCCCGGGGGTAGGCGTATACCAAGAGACCCAGTACTTC. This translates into CASSPPGVGVYQETQYF.

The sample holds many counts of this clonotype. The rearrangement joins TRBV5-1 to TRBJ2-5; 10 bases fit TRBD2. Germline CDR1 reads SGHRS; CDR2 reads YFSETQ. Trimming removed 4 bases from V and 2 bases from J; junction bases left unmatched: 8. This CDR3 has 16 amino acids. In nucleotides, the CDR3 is TGCGCCAGCAGCCCGCAAACTAGCGGGACGCAAGAGACCCAGTACTTC. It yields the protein CASSPQTSGTQETQYF.

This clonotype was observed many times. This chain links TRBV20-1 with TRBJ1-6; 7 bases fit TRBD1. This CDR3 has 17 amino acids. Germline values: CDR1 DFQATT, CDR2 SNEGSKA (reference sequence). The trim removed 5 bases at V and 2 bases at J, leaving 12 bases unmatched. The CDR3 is CSAEEIGDSTYNSPLHF. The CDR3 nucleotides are TGCAGTGCTGAGGAAATTGGGGACAGCACCTATAATTCACCCCTCCACTTT.